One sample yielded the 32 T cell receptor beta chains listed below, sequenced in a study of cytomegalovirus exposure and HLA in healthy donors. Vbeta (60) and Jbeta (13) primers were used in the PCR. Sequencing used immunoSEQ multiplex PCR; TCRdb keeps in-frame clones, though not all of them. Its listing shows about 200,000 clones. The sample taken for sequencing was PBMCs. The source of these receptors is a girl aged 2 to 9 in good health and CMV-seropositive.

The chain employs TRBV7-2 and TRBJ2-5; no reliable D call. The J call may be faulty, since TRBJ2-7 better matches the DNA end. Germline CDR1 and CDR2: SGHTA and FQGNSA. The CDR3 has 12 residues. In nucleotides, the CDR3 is TGTGCCAGCAGCCCAAGCCATTACGAGCAGTACTTC. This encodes CASSPSHYEQYF.

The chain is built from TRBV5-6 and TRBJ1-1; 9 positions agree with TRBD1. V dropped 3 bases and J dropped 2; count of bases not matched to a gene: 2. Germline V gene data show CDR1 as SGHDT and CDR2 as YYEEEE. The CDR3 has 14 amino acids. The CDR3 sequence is CASSWTGANTEAFF. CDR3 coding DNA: TGTGCCAGCAGCTGGACAGGGGCTAACACTGAAGCTTTCTTT. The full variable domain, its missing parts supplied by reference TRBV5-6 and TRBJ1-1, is DAGVTQSPTHLIKTRGQQVTLRCSPKSGHDTVSWYQQALGQGPQFIFQYYEEEERQRGNFPDRFSGHQFPNYSSELNVNALLLGDSALYLCASSWTGANTEAFFGQGTRLTVV.

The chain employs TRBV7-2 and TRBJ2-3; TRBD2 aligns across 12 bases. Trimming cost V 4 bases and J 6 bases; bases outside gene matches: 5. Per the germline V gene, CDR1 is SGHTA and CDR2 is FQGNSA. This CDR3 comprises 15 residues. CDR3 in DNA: TGTGCCAGCAGCTCCGGACTAGCGGGAACGGATACGCAGTATTTT. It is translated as CASSSGLAGTDTQYF. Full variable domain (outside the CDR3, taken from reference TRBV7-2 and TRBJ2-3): GAGVSQSPSNKVTEKGKDVELRCDPISGHTALYWYRQSLGQGLEFLIYFQGNSAPDKSGLPSDRFSAERTGGSVSTLTIQRTQQEDSAVYLCASSSGLAGTDTQYFGPGTRLTVL.

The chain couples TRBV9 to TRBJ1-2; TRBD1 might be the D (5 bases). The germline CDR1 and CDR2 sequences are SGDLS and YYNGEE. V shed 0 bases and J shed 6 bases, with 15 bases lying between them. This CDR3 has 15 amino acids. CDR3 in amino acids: CASSVEQGLMNGYTF. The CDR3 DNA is TGTGCCAGCAGCGTAGAGCAGGGATTGATGAATGGCTACACCTTC.

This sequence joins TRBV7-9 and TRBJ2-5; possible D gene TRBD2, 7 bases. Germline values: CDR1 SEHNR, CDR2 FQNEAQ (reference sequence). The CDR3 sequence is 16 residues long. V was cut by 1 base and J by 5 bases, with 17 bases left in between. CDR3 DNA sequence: TGTGCCAGCAGCTTAGTAGCTTCGGGGGGCGCGGAGACCCAGTACTTC. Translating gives CASSLVASGGAETQYF.

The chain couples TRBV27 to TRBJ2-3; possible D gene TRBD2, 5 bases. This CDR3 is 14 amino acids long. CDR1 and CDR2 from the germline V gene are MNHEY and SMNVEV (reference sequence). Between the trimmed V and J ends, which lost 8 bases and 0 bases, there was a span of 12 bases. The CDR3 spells CASGLERSTDTQYF. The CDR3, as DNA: TGTGCCAGCGGCTTAGAGCGGAGCACAGATACGCAGTATTTT.

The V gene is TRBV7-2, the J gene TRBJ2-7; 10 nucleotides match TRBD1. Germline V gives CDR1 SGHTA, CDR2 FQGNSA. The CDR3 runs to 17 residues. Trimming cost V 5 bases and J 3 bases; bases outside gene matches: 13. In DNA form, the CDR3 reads TGTGCCAGCAGCCTCGACCACTCGGGACAGGGGCTCTACGAGCAGTACTTC. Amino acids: CASSLDHSGQGLYEQYF.

The CDR3 loop reads CATSRGLPGGETQYF. For the CDR3, the DNA is TGTGCCACCAGCAGGGGACTGCCTGGCGGTGAGACCCAGTACTTC. V is TRBV15 and J is TRBJ2-5; tentatively, D is TRBD2 (6 bases). Germline V gives CDR1 LNHNV, CDR2 YYDKDF (reference sequence). Trimming removed 3 bases at V and 5 bases at J, with 16 bases between. The CDR3 covers 15 residues.

The DNA of the CDR3 is TGTGCCAGCAGCCCGGGTGGTGCGGAGCAGCCGCGTTTTAGTTCTGGCTACACCTTC. Translation gives CASSPGGAEQPRFSSGYTF. This rearrangement joins TRBV7-2 to TRBJ1-2; D ambiguous. The CDR3 runs 19 residues. Germline V CDR1 and CDR2: SGHTA, FQGNSA. Deletions cut 5 bases from V and 7 bases from J, with 32 bases between.

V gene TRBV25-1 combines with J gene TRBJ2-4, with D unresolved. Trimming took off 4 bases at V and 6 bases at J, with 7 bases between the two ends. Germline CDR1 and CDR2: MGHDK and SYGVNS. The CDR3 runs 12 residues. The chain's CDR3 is CASSGPLNIQYF. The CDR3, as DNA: TGTGCCAGCAGTGGGCCTTTAAACATTCAGTACTTC.

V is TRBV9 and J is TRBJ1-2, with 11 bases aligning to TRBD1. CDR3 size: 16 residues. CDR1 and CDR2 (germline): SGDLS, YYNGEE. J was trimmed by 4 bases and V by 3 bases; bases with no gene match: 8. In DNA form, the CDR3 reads TGTGCCAGCAGCGACTCCGGGACAGGGGGTTCCTATGGCTACACCTTC. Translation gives CASSDSGTGGSYGYTF. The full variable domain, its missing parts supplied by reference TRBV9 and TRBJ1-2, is DSGVTQTPKHLITATGQRVTLRCSPRSGDLSVYWYQQSLDQGLQFLIQYYNGEERAKGNILERFSAQQFPDLHSELNLSSLELGDSALYFCASSDSGTGGSYGYTFGSGTRLTVV.

CDR3 in amino acids: CASSPRANGKTQYF. CDR3 nucleotide sequence: TGTGCCAGCAGCCCCAGGGCCAATGGAAAGACCCAGTACTTC. The chain has TRBV7-2 and TRBJ2-5, with D perhaps TRBD1 (5 bases). Germline V gene sequence: CDR1 SGHTA, CDR2 FQGNSA. The ends were cut back, 5 bases at V and 6 bases at J, with 16 bases in the middle. The CDR3 runs to 14 residues.

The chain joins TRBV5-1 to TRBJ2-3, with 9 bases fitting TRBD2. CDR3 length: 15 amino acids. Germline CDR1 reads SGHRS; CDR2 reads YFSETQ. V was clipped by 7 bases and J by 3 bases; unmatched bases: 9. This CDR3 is CASGAELAGTDTQYF. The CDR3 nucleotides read TGCGCCAGCGGGGCGGAGCTAGCGGGGACAGATACGCAGTATTTT.

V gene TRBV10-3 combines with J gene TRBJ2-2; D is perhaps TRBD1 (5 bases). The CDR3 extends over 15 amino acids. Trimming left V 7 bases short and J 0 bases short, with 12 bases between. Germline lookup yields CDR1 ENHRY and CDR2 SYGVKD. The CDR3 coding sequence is TGTGCCATCATGGCAGGGATACCGAACACCGGGGAGCTGTTTTTT. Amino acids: CAIMAGIPNTGELFF.

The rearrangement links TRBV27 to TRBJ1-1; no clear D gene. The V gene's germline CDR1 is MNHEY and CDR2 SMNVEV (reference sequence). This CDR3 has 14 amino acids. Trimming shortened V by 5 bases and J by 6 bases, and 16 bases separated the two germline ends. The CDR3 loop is CASSILNGVPEAFF. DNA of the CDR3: TGTGCCAGCAGTATATTGAACGGGGTCCCTGAAGCTTTCTTT.

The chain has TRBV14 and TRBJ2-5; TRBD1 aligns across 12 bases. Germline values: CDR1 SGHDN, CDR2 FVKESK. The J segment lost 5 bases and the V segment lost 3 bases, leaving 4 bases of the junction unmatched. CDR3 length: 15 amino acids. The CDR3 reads CASSQGQGAFETQYF. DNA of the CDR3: TGTGCCAGCAGCCAGGGACAGGGGGCTTTTGAGACCCAGTACTTC.

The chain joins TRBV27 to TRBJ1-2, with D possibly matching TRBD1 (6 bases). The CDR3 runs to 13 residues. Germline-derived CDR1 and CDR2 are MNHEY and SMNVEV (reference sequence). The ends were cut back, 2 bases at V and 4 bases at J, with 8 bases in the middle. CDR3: CASSLTGIYGYTF. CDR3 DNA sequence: TGTGCCAGCAGTTTAACAGGGATCTATGGCTACACCTTC.

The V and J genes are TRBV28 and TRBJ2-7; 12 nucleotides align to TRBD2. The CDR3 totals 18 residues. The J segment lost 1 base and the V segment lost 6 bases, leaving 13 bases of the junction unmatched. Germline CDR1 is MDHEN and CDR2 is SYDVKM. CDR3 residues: CASRRRLAGGLLSYEQYF. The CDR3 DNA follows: TGTGCCAGCAGACGACGTCTAGCGGGAGGGCTCCTTTCCTACGAGCAGTACTTC.

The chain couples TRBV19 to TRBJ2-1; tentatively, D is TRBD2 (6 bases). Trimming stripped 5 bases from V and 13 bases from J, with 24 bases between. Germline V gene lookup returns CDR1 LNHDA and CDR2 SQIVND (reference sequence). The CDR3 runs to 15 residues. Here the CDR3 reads CASSDTGHRTNHQFF. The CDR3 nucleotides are TGTGCCAGTAGTGATACAGGACATCGGACTAACCACCAGTTCTTC. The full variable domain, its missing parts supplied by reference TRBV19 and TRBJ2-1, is DGGITQSPKYLFRKEGQNVTLSCEQNLNHDAMYWYRQDPGQGLRLIYYSQIVNDFQKGDIAEGYSVSREKKESFPLTVTSAQKNPTAFYLCASSDTGHRTNHQFFGPGTRLTVL.

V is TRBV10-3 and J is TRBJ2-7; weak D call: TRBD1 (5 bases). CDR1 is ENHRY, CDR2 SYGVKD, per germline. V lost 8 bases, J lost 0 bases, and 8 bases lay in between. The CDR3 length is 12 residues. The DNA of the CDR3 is TGTGCCATCGGGGCAGGCTCCTACGAGCAGTACTTC. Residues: CAIGAGSYEQYF.

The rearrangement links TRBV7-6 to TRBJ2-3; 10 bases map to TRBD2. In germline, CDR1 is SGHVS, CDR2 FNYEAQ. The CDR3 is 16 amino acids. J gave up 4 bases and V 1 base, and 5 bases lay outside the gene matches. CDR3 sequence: CASSLEAGGPSDTQYF. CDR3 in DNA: TGTGCCAGCAGCTTAGAAGCGGGAGGGCCTTCAGATACGCAGTATTTT.

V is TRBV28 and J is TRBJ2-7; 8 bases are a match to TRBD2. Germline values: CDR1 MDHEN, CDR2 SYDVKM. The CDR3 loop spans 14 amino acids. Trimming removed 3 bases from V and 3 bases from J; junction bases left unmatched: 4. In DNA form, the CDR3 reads TGTGCCAGCAGTTTGGCTAGCGGGCACTACGAGCAGTACTTC. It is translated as CASSLASGHYEQYF.

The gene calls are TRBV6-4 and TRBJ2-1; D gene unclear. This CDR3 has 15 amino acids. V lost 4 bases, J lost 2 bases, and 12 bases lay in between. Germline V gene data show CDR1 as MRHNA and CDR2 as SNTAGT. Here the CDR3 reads CASSAYADTYNEQFF. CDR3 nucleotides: TGTGCCAGCAGTGCATATGCGGATACCTACAATGAGCAGTTCTTC.

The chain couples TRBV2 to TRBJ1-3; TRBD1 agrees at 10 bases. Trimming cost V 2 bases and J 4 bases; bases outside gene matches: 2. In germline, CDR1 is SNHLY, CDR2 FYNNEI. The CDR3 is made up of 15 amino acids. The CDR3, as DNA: TGTGCCAGCAGTGAATCGGGACAGGGGGGAAACACCATATATTTT. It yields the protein CASSESGQGGNTIYF.

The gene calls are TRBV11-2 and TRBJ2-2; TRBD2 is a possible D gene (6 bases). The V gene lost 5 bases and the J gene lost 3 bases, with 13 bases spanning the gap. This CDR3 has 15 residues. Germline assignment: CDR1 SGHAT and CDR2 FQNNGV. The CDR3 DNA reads TGTGCCAGCAGCCCTGGTGGGGAGGACACCGGGGAGCTGTTTTTT. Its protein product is CASSPGGEDTGELFF.

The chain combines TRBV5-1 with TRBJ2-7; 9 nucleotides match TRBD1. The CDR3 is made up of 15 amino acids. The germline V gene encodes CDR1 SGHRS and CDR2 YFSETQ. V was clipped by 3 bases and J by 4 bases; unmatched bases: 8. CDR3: CASSSPGTGRYEQYF. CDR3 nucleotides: TGCGCCAGCAGCTCACCCGGGACAGGGAGGTACGAGCAGTACTTC.

CDR3 DNA sequence: TGCGCCAGCAGCTTTACTAGCGGTCTACGCACAGATACGCAGTATTTT. Protein: CASSFTSGLRTDTQYF. The J gene is TRBJ2-3, the V gene TRBV5-1, with 8 bases lining up with TRBD2. The germline V gene has CDR1 SGHRS and CDR2 YFSETQ. Trimming took 2 bases from V and 1 from J; bases not matched to a gene: 6. The CDR3 spans 16 residues.

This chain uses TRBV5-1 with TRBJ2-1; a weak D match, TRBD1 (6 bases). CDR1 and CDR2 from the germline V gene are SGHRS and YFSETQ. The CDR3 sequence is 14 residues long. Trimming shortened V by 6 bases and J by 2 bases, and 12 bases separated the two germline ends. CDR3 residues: CASKAGDPYNEQFF. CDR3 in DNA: TGCGCCAGCAAAGCAGGGGACCCCTACAATGAGCAGTTCTTC.

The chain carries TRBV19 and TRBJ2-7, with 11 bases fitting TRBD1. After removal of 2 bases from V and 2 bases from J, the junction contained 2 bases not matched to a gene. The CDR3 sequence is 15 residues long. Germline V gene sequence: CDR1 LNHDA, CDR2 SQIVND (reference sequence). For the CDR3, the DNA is TGTGCCAGTAGTATACCGGGACAGGGGGCCTACGAGCAGTACTTC. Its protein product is CASSIPGQGAYEQYF.

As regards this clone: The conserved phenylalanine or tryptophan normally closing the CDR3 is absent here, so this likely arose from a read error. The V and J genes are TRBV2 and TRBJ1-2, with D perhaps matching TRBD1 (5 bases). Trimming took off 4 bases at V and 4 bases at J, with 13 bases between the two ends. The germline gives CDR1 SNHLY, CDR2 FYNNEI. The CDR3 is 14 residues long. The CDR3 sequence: CASSAGILGYGYTL. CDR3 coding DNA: TGTGCCAGCAGTGCAGGGATTCTAGGCTATGGCTACACCCTC.

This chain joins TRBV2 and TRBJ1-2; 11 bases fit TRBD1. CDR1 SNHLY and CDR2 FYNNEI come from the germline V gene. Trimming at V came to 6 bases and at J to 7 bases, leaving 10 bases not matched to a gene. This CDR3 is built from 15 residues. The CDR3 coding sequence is TGTGCCAGCAGAGTCGGGACAGGGGGGACGCTTGGCTACACCTTC. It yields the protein CASRVGTGGTLGYTF. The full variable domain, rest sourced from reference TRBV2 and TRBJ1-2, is EPEVTQTPSHQVTQMGQEVILRCVPISNHLYFYWYRQILGQKVEFLVSFYNNEISEKSEIFDDQFSVERPDGSNFTLKIRSTKLEDSAMYFCASRVGTGGTLGYTFGSGTRLTVV.

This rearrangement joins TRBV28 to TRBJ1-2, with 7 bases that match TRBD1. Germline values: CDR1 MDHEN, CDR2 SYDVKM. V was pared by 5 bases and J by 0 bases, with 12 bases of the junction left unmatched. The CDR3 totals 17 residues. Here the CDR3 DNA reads TGTGCCAGCAGTCCAGGGTGGATCGGGACAGCTAACTATGGCTACACCTTC. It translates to CASSPGWIGTANYGYTF.